This T cell receptor (beta chain) was sequenced for a study of blood T cells in healthy people across ages (dated by TCRdb to the mid-2010s). About the study as a whole: In model experiments, roughly one uniquely barcoded TCR beta cDNA molecule per two T cells was captured by template switching. Using deep sequencing normalized with unique cDNA molecular identifiers, the study measured how TCR beta repertoire diversity changes with age. Donors were grouped into four age groups: young (average roughly 17 years), middle-aged (approximately 41), aged (around 56) and long-lived (less than 85). Donors of different ages were randomly distributed across sequencing lanes to avoid experimental bias. For two donors (one aged 18 to 29 and one aged 80 or older), the study analyzed two additional independent replicas of 1 million unique cDNA reads from the same blood draw. What the study reported, not specific to this receptor: Donor CMV infection status was unknown, potentially confounding age-related changes in expanded clonotypes. Observed TCR beta diversity correlated strongly with the percentage of naive T cells measured by flow cytometry. Compared with the aged group, the long-lived group had more naive CD4+ T cells, fewer expanded clones and increased TCR diversity, suggesting age selection. As age increased, observed TCR beta diversity per million T cells dropped in a roughly linear way, and a significant reduction was already evident by age around 41. Total diversity estimates from one million sequenced T cells were considered lower bounds and underestimates. Since profiling was done on bulk unsorted PBMCs, naive and antigen-experienced compartments could not be conclusively compared.

The method behind the library was 5' RACE. The instrument was an Illumina HiSeq 2500. The second PCR ran for about 6 to 12 cycles and used a J-beta primer mix along with a sample-barcoded 5' primer. A template-switch 5' adaptor carrying 12 random nucleotides introduced a unique molecular identifier onto each TCR beta cDNA molecule. Each sample yielded at least 3 million CDR3-containing paired-end reads. All of the RNA was converted into first-strand cDNA using the Mint cDNA synthesis kit, with a TRBC-specific oligonucleotide serving as the primer. After uracil-DNA glycosylase treatment, a first 18-cycle PCR used universal primers M1SS and BC2_uni_R on all cDNA. Per the original workflow: Normalization of each sample was performed by random selection of 1 million high-quality reads, each carrying a distinct molecular identifier. Instead of being binned into consensus sequences, reads that shared molecular identifiers were thrown out. CDR3 identification, clonotype clustering and error correction used MiTCR with a Q25 quality threshold and the strictest error-elimination algorithm. Lower-bound total TCR beta diversity was estimated with a nonparametric unseen species model using Euler transformation. The raw public reads went through TCRdb reprocessing: fastp at Q25, MiXCR clone calling, in-frame beta chains kept. Each CDR3 protein gets just one entry, which takes the most common genes and DNA from the rows behind it. Here the V and J calls rest on TCRdb's processing, not on the authors' analysis. This sample gives 700,000 or so distinct CDR3 sequences in total; about a fifth of them show up just once. 22% of the sample is in the top ten clones.

The 40 or so donors, aged 6 to 90 years, were systemically healthy Caucasian individuals from Russia. Each donor gave ten milliliters of peripheral blood, drawn into EDTA-treated Vacutainer tubes. Ficoll-Paque density-gradient centrifugation was used to isolate PBMCs, with at least 6 million per sample. Trizol reagent was used to extract total RNA from PBMCs, with at least 6 micrograms per sample. Naive CD45RAhigh/CD27high T cell percentages were measured by flow cytometry on a PBMC aliquot from every donor. Including the terminal cysteine and phenylalanine, the CDR3 comprises 15 residues. The kept DNA is CDR3 alone, 45 bases in frame from the first base. Trimming removed 5 bases from V and 0 bases from J, leaving 11 bases between the germline ends. Looking up the germline V gene yields CDR1 MNHEY and CDR2 SVGAGI. This clonotype has ten or more counts. Its antigen specificity is not known. Base qualities were left out, and no much larger clone turns up one base away.

Input material: blood. The chain is encoded by TRBV6-5 joined to TRBJ2-4, with the D gene call left open. The receptor comes from a man aged 65 to 79 in good health. The bases are TGTGCCAGCAGTCTTGGACGGCTAGCCAAAAACATTCAGTACTTC. The encoded protein is CASSLGRLAKNIQYF.